A selection of T cell receptor beta chains follows, all from one sample in a study of human T cells and chemical hapten exposure. TCRdb redid the calling of the RACE reads with MiXCR, one entry per CDR3 protein. The sample holds 13,000 to 15,000 distinct CDR3 sequences, about a sixth seen once. Sequences were derived from whole blood, sampled in connection with sensitization to the hapten diphenylcyclopropenone (DPC). All receptors come from a woman aged 25 to 45 with alopecia areata. Some clones in this sample may be carry-over from other donors' samples. Each CDR3 is given with its conserved first and last residue. D genes are given only for firm matches. Size values are once, few and many counts, or a class for expanded clones, and some rows have none.

.	TRBV20-1	medium-sized	TRBJ1-1	TGCAGTGCTAGAGGGCCACGCTTGGGCACTGAAGCTTTCTTT	CSARGPRLGTEAFF
.	TRBV7-9	.	TRBJ1-2	TGTGCCAGCAGCTTAGAGAGCTATGGCTACACCTTC	CASSLESYGYTF
.	TRBV19	many	TRBJ1-1	TGTGCCAGTAGTAGGAGGGTAAACACTGAAGCTTTCTTT	CASSRRVNTEAFF
.	TRBV20-1	many	TRBJ2-1	TGCAGTGCTAGAGACTCTTTTGGGGACCCGAGTTACAATGAGCAGTTCTTC	CSARDSFGDPSYNEQFF
TRBD1	TRBV11-2	few	TRBJ2-7	TGTGCCAGCAGCCCGGGACAGCTATCCTACGAGCAGTACTTC	CASSPGQLSYEQYF
TRBD1	TRBV2	medium-sized	TRBJ1-2	TGTGCCAGCAGTCCGACAGGGGTCGACTATGGCTACACCTTC	CASSPTGVDYGYTF
.	TRBV27	.	TRBJ1-4	TGTGCCAGCAGTCGCCGGGAGCTCAATGAAAAACTGTTTTTT	CASSRRELNEKLFF
.	TRBV28	many	TRBJ2-3	TGTGCCAGCAGTCCCGAGGACTTGCCGGATACGCAGTATTTT	CASSPEDLPDTQYF
TRBD2	TRBV12-3/TRBV12-4	few	TRBJ2-5	TGTGCCAGCAGTTTTTCTGGGGGAGGGGAGACCCAGTACTTC	CASSFSGGGETQYF
TRBD2	TRBV29-1	few	TRBJ2-1	TGCAGCGTCGACGGGACTAGCGGGGGAAACAATGAGCAGTTCTTC	CSVDGTSGGNNEQFF
.	TRBV18	medium-sized	TRBJ1-5	TGTGCCAGCTCACCCGGGGCAGGGATGGGTAGCAATCAGCCCCAGCATTTT	CASSPGAGMGSNQPQHF
.	TRBV2	.	TRBJ2-5	TGTGCCAGCAGTGGAACCCAGAGGACCCAGTACTTC	CASSGTQRTQYF
TRBD1	TRBV20-1	many	TRBJ2-7	TGCAGTGCCTCTTCCGGGACAGGGAGAGAGCAGTACTTC	CSASSGTGREQYF
.	TRBV29-1	many	TRBJ2-2	TGCAGCGTTGCTCCCAACACCGGGGAGCTGTTTTTT	CSVAPNTGELFF
.	TRBV12-3/TRBV12-4	medium-sized	TRBJ1-6	TGTGCCAGCATCTGGCCTTGGGGTCGGAATAATTCACCCCTCCACTTT	CASIWPWGRNNSPLHF
.	TRBV6-1	many	TRBJ2-3	TGTGCCAGCAGTGAAGTCGTGGGGTTCACGAATACGCAGTATTTT	CASSEVVGFTNTQYF
.	TRBV9	.	TRBJ1-5	TGTGCCAGCAGCGCCCTGGATGGTCAGCCCCAGCATTTT	CASSALDGQPQHF
.	TRBV4-1	medium-sized	TRBJ1-3	TGCGCCAGCAGCCACGCGTCCGGGACGCCTGGAAACACCATATATTTT	CASSHASGTPGNTIYF
TRBD1	TRBV6-5	.	TRBJ2-3	TGTGCCAGCAGTTACTCCACCTTAGTGGGCGGACAGGGAGAAGATACGCAGTATTTT	CASSYSTLVGGQGEDTQYF
.	TRBV12-3/TRBV12-4	.	TRBJ2-1	TGTGCCAGCAGTTCCTCGGGGACCTCCTACAATGAGCAGTTCTTC	CASSSSGTSYNEQFF
TRBD2	TRBV7-9	many	TRBJ2-2	TGTGCCAGCAACCTACTAGCGGGGGTTACCACCGGGGAGCTGTTTTTT	CASNLLAGVTTGELFF
TRBD1	TRBV29-1	many	TRBJ1-1	TGCAGCGCAGGACGGACAGGGGATGTTACTTTCTTT	CSAGRTGDVTFF
.	TRBV7-2	.	TRBJ2-5	TGTGCCAGCAGCTTCTACACGAGGGGCCAAGAGACCCAGTACTTC	CASSFYTRGQETQYF
TRBD2	TRBV11-2	medium-sized	TRBJ2-7	TGTGCCAGCAGCTTAGATAGGGGACATAGCGGGGGGAACTACGAGCAGTACTTC	CASSLDRGHSGGNYEQYF
.	TRBV20-1	many	TRBJ1-1	TGCAGTGCTAGAGACGGACTTTGGGACACTGAAGCTTTCTTT	CSARDGLWDTEAFF
.	TRBV21-1	many	TRBJ2-3	TGTGCCAGTCTTCGGGGAGGCCTTACGAGGCGCAGGACAGATACGCAGTATTTT	CASLRGGLTRRRTDTQYF
TRBD1	TRBV20-1	many	TRBJ1-2	TGCAGTGCGGGGGACAGGAACTATGGCTACACCTTC	CSAGDRNYGYTF
TRBD2	TRBV24-1	.	TRBJ2-1	TGTGCCACCAGTGATTCCGGACTAGTTACTGAGCAGTTCTTC	CATSDSGLVTEQFF
TRBD1	TRBV6-6	many	TRBJ1-2	TGTGCCAGCAGTTACTCCGGACAGGACTATGGCTACACCTTC	CASSYSGQDYGYTF
TRBD1	TRBV2	many	TRBJ2-4	TGTGTCGTCCTGGGGACAAGGGACAGGGGGCCGACCAAAAACATTCAGTACTTC	CVVLGTRDRGPTKNIQYF
.	TRBV29-1	few	TRBJ1-5	TGCAGCGTTGGTGGGATTAGCAATCAGCCCCAGCATTTT	CSVGGISNQPQHF
.	TRBV28	few	TRBJ2-1	TGTGCCTTCTGTGAGGCGGTCCTAAATGAGCAGTTCTTC	CAFCEAVLNEQFF
.	TRBV9	many	TRBJ1-5	TGTGCCAGCAGCGTAGAAGAGAATCAGCCCCAGCATTTT	CASSVEENQPQHF
.	TRBV18	medium-sized	TRBJ2-7	TGTGCCAGCTCACTGGGGACCGGGATCCCATACGAGCAGTACTTC	CASSLGTGIPYEQYF
.	TRBV7-8	few	TRBJ1-5	TGTGCCAGCAGCCCGTTCGGGGATCAGCCCCAGCATTTT	CASSPFGDQPQHF
.	TRBV7-8	many	TRBJ1-1	TGTGCCAGCAGCCCGAAGACAGGCACTGAAGCTTTCTTT	CASSPKTGTEAFF
TRBD2	TRBV7-9	few	TRBJ2-1	TGTGCCAGCACCCCAAGTGGGGCGGGAGGAGAGCAGTTCTTC	CASTPSGAGGEQFF
TRBD2	TRBV6-2/TRBV6-3	few	TRBJ2-3	TGTGCCAGCAGGAGCGGGAACACAGATACGCAGTATTTT	CASRSGNTDTQYF
TRBD1	TRBV12-3/TRBV12-4	many	TRBJ1-2	TGTGCCAGCAGTTTATATCAGGGGGCAGGTGGCTACACCTTC	CASSLYQGAGGYTF
.	TRBV6-1	medium-sized	TRBJ1-2	TGTGCCAGCACCGCAGTCAACTATGGCTACACCTTC	CASTAVNYGYTF
.	TRBV7-9	.	TRBJ2-1	TGTGCCAGCAGGGCAGAGGGGAACTCCTACAATGAGCAGTTCTTC	CASRAEGNSYNEQFF
.	TRBV2	.	TRBJ2-6	TGTGCCAGCAGTGGGACTTCTGGGGCCAACGTCCTGACTTTC	CASSGTSGANVLTF
TRBD1	TRBV18	many	TRBJ1-3	TGTGCCAGCTCACCGATCACAACATGGACAGGTTCCTCCGGAAACACCATATATTTT	CASSPITTWTGSSGNTIYF
TRBD1	TRBV6-5	many	TRBJ1-2	TGTGCCAGCAGTTACTCCCCACAGGGGGCCTATGGCTACACCTTC	CASSYSPQGAYGYTF
TRBD2	TRBV11-2	many	TRBJ2-3	TGTGCCAGCAGCAGAGTGTCTGAGCGGGGACCCAATACGCAGTATTTT	CASSRVSERGPNTQYF
.	TRBV7-6	.	TRBJ1-4	TGTGCCAGCAGCTTAGCAACCGGATTTACGGAAAAACTGTTTTTT	CASSLATGFTEKLFF